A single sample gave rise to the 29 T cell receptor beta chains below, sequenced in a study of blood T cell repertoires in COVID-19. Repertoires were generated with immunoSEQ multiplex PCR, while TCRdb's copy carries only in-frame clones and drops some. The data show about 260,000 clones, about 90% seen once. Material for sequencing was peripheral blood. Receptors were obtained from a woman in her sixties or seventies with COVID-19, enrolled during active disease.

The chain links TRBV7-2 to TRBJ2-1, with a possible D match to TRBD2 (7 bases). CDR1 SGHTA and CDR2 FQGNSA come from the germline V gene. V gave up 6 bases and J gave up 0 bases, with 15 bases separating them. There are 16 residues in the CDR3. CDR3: CASSYLGGRSYNEQFF. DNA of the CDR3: TGTGCCAGCAGTTACCTCGGGGGGCGCTCCTACAATGAGCAGTTCTTC.

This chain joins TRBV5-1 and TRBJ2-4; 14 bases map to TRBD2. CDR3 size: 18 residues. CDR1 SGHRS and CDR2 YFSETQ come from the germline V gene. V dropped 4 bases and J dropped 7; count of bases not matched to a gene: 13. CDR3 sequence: CASSHGETSGRAGNIQYF. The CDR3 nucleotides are TGCGCCAGCAGCCACGGTGAGACTAGCGGGAGGGCCGGGAACATTCAGTACTTC. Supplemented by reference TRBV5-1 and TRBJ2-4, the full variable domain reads KAGVTQTPRYLIKTRGQQVTLSCSPISGHRSVSWYQQTPGQGLQFLFEYFSETQRNKGNFPGRFSGRQFSNSRSEMNVSTLELGDSALYLCASSHGETSGRAGNIQYFGAGTRLSVL.

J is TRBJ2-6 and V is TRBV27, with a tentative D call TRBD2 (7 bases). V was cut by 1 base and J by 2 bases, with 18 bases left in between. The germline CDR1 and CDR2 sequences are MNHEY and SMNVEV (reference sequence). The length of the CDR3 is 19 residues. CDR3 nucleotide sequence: TGTGCCAGCAGTTTATTCGCTTTGGGGGGGCTGGCTGGGGCCAACGTCCTGACTTTC. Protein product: CASSLFALGGLAGANVLTF.

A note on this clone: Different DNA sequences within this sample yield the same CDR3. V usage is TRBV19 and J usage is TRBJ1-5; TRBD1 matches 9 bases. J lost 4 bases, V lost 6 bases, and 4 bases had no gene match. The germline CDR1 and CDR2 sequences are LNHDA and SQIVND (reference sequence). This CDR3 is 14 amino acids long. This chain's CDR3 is CASSLGQGNQPQHF. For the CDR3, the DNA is TGTGCCAGTAGCCTGGGACAGGGTAATCAGCCCCAGCATTTT.

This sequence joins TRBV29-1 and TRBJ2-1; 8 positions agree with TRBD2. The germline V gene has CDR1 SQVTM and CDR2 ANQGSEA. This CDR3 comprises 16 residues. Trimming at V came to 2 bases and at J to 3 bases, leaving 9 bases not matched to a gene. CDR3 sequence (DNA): TGCAGCGTTGAACTCCGCCAGCGGGAGCTCTACAATGAGCAGTTCTTC. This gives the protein CSVELRQRELYNEQFF.

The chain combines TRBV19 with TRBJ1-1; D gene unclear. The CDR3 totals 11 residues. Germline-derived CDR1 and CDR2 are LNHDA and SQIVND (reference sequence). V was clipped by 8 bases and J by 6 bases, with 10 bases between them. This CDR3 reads CASRGNSEAFF. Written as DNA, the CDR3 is TGTGCCAGTCGGGGTAATTCTGAAGCTTTCTTT.

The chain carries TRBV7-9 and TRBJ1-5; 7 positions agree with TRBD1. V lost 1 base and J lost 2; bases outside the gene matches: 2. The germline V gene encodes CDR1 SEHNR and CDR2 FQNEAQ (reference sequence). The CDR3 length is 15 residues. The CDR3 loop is CASSLDGQGNQPQHF. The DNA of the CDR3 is TGTGCCAGCAGCTTAGACGGACAGGGCAATCAGCCCCAGCATTTT.

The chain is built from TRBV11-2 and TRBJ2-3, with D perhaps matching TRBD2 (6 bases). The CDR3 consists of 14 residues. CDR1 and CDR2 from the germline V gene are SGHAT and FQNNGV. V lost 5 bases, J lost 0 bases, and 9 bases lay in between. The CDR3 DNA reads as TGTGCCAGCAGCCTGGGGGGTAGCACAGATACGCAGTATTTT. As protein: CASSLGGSTDTQYF.

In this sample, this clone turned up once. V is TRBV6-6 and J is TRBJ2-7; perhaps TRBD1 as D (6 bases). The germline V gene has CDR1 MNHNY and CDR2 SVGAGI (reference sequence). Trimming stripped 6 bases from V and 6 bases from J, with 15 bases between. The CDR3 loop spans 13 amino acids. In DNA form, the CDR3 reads TGTGCCAGCAGCCGAAACAGGGAAGGCGAGCAGTACTTC. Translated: CASSRNREGEQYF.

The CDR3 DNA reads as TGTGCCAGCAGTTCCACCGGGACAGTTAACTATGGCTACACCTTC. It specifies CASSSTGTVNYGYTF. This sequence joins TRBV28 and TRBJ1-2; 7 positions agree with TRBD1. V was pared by 4 bases and J by 1 base, with 6 bases of the junction left unmatched. This CDR3 comprises 15 residues. Germline V gives CDR1 MDHEN, CDR2 SYDVKM.

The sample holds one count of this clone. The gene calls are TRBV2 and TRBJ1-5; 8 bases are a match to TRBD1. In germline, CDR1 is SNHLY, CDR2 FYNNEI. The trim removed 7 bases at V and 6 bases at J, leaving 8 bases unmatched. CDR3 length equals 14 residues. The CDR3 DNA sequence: TGTGCCAGCAACACGGGACAGGCCTTTCAGCCCCAGCATTTT. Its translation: CASNTGQAFQPQHF. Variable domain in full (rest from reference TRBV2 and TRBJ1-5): EPEVTQTPSHQVTQMGQEVILRCVPISNHLYFYWYRQILGQKVEFLVSFYNNEISEKSEIFDDQFSVERPDGSNFTLKIRSTKLEDSAMYFCASNTGQAFQPQHFGDGTRLSIL.

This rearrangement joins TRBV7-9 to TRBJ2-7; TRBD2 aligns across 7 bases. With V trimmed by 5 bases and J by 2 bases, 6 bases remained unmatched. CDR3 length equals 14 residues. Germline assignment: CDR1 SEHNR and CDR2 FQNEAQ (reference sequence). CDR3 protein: CASSPRGDTYEQYF. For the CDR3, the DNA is TGTGCCAGCAGCCCCCGGGGGGATACCTACGAGCAGTACTTC.

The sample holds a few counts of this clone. DNA of the CDR3: TGTGCCAGCAGCTTAATGCGGGAGGGGTCTAAGACTTTC. Translated: CASSLMREGSKTF. The chain employs TRBV7-2 and TRBJ2-6, with TRBD2 matching 9 bases. Trimming cost V 2 bases and J 18 bases; bases outside gene matches: 8. The germline V gene encodes CDR1 SGHTA and CDR2 FQGNSA. CDR3 size: 13 residues.

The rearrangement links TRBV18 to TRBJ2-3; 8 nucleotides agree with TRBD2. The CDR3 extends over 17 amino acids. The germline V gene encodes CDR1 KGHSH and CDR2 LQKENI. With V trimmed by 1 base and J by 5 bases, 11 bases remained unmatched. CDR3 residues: CASSPRTGLGVEDTQYF. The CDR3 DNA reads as TGTGCCAGCTCACCACGGACGGGACTAGGAGTTGAAGATACGCAGTATTTT.

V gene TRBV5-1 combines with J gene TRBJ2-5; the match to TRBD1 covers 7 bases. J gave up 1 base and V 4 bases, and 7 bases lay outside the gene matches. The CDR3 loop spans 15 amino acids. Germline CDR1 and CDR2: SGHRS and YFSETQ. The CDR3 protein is CASSTGTAFQETQYF. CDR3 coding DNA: TGCGCCAGCAGCACCGGGACAGCTTTCCAAGAGACCCAGTACTTC.

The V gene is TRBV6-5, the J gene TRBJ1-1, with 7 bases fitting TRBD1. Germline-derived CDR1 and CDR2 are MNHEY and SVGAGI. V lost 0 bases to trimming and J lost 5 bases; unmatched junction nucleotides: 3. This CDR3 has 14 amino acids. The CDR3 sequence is CASSYSGGETEAFF. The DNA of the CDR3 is TGTGCCAGCAGTTACTCAGGGGGCGAAACTGAAGCTTTCTTT.

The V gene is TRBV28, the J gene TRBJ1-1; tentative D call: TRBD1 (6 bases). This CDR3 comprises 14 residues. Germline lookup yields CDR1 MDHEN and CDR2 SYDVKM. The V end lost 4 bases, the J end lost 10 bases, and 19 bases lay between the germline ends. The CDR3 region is CASSSVPWGRGAFF. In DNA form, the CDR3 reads TGTGCCAGCAGTTCAGTTCCCTGGGGGCGAGGAGCTTTCTTT.

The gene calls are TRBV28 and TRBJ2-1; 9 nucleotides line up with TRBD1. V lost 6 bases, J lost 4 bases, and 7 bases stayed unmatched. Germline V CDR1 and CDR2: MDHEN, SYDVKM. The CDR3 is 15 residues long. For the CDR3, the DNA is TGTGCCAGCAGGCAAAGCGGACAGGGGTACAATGAGCAGTTCTTC. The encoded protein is CASRQSGQGYNEQFF.

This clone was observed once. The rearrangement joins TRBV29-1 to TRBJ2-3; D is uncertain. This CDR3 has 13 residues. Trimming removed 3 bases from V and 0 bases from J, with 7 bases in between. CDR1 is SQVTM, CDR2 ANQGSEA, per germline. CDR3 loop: CSVDWLSTDTQYF. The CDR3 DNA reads TGCAGCGTTGATTGGCTGAGCACAGATACGCAGTATTTT.

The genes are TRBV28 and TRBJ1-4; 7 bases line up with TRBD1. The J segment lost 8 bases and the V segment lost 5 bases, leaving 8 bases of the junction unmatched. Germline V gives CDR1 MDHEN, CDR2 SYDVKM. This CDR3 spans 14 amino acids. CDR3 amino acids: CASSASGGREKLFF. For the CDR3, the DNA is TGTGCCAGCAGTGCCTCAGGGGGAAGGGAAAAACTGTTTTTT.

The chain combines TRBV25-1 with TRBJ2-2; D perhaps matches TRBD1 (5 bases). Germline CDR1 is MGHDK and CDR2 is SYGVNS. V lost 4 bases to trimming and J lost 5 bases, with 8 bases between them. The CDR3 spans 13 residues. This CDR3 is CASSVPGTGELFF. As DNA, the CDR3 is TGTGCCAGCAGTGTACCAGGGACCGGGGAGCTGTTTTTT.

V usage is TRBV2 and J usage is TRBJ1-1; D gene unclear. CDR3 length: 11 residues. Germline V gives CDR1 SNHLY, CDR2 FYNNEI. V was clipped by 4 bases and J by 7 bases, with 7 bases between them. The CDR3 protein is CASSAQVEAFF. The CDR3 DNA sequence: TGTGCCAGCAGTGCCCAGGTTGAAGCTTTCTTT.

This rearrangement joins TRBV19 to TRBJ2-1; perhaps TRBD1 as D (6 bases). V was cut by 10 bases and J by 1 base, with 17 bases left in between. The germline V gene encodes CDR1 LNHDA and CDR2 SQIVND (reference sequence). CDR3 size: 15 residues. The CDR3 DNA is TGTGCCACCTCGACAGGCCCTCAATCCTACAATGAGCAGTTCTTC. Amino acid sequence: CATSTGPQSYNEQFF. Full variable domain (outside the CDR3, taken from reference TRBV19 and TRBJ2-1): DGGITQSPKYLFRKEGQNVTLSCEQNLNHDAMYWYRQDPGQGLRLIYYSQIVNDFQKGDIAEGYSVSREKKESFPLTVTSAQKNPTAFYLCATSTGPQSYNEQFFGPGTRLTVL.

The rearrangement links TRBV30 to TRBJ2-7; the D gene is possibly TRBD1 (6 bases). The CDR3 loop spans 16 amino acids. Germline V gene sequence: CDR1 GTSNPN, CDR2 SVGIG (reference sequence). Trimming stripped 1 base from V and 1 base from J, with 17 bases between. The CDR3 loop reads CAWSGNVRDTSYEQYF. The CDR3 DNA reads TGTGCCTGGAGTGGAAATGTACGGGACACTTCCTACGAGCAGTACTTC.

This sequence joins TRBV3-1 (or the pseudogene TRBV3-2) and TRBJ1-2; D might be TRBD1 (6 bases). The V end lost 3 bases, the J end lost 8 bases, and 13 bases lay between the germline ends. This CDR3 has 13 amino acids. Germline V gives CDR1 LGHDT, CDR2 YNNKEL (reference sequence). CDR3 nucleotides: TGTGCCAGCAGCCAGGGGGCCACTTTCGGCTACACCTTC. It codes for CASSQGATFGYTF.

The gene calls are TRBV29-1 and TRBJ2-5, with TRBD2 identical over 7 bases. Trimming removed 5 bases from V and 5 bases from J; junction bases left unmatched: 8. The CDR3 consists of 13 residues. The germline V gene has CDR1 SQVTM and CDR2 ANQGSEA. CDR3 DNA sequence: TGCAGCGTTCAGCGCGGGAGACAGGAGACCCAGTACTTC. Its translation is CSVQRGRQETQYF.

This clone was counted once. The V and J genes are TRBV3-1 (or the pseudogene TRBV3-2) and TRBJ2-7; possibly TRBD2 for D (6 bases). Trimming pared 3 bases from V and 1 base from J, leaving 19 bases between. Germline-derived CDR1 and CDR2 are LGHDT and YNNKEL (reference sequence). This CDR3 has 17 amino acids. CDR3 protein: CASSQRLAISQSYEQYF. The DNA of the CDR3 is TGTGCCAGCAGCCAGAGGCTAGCGATATCCCAGTCCTACGAGCAGTACTTC.

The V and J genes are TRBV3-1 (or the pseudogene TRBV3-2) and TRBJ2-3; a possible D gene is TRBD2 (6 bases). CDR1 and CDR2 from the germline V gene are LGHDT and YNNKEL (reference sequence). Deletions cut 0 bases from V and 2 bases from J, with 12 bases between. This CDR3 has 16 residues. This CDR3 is CASSQDSWTITDTQYF. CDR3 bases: TGTGCCAGCAGCCAAGATTCGTGGACTATCACAGATACGCAGTATTTT.

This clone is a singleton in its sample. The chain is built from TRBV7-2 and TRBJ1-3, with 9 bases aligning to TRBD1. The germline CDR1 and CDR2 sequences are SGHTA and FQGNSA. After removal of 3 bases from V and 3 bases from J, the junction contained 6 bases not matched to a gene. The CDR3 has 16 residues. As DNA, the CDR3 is TGTGCCAGCAGCTTCCTGACAGGGGGTCGTGGAAACACCATATATTTT. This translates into CASSFLTGGRGNTIYF.